This TCR beta chain was identified during a study of blood T cell repertoires in COVID-19. Study as a whole: T cells, B-cell-depleted T cells, or PBMCs supplied cDNA or gDNA.

TCRdb keeps only in-frame clones here, not all; method: immunoSEQ multiplex PCR. The sample shows 130,000 or so clones, approximately 70% of them seen only once. The sequenced sample consisted of peripheral blood. The TCR sequence derives from a woman in her 70s with acute or convalescent COVID-19.

CDR3 amino acids: CASSLGAGRTDTQYF. The CDR3 DNA reads as TGTGCCAGCAGCTTAGGGGCAGGCCGCACAGATACGCAGTATTTT. The V call is TRBV11-2, the J call TRBJ2-3, with D unresolved. The V gene's germline CDR1 is SGHAT and CDR2 FQNNGV. The ends were cut back, 1 base at V and 1 base at J, with 9 bases in the middle. The CDR3 has 15 residues.